These 4 T cell receptor beta chains came from one sample sequenced in a study of blood T cell repertoires in COVID-19. Assay: immunoSEQ multiplex PCR; the TCRdb copy retains only in-frame clones and omits some. The table includes under 200,000 clones, about 90% detected once. Sequencing was done on a sample of peripheral blood. Receptors were obtained from a man aged 18-30 years with active or convalescent COVID-19.

This clone has just one count. The chain joins TRBV11-1 to TRBJ2-3, with D possibly TRBD1 on 6 matching bases. V lost 4 bases and J 3 bases, leaving 17 bases between the germline ends. This CDR3 is built from 16 residues. Per the germline V gene, CDR1 is SGHAT and CDR2 is FQDESV (reference sequence). CDR3 nucleotides: TGTGCCAGCAGCTCCTGGCAGGGGCTTCAGACAGATACGCAGTATTTT. Translating it yields CASSSWQGLQTDTQYF.

The chain uses TRBV5-4 and TRBJ2-7; 10 nucleotides line up with TRBD1. Germline V gives CDR1 SGHNT, CDR2 YYREEE (reference sequence). Losses at the gene ends were 3 bases for V and 5 bases for J; bases not matched to a gene: 8. The CDR3 is 15 residues long. CDR3 DNA: TGTGCCAGCAGCTCCCGGGACAGGGGTTCACACGAGCAGTACTTC. Translated: CASSSRDRGSHEQYF.

This clone was detected only once. The chain is built from TRBV14 and TRBJ1-2, with 8 bases aligning to TRBD1. CDR1 and CDR2 from the germline V gene are SGHDN and FVKESK. CDR3 length equals 17 residues. With V trimmed by 3 bases and J by 3 bases, 12 bases remained unmatched. The CDR3 loop reads CASSQKNGQGKDYGYTF. The CDR3 region has the DNA TGTGCCAGCAGCCAGAAAAACGGACAGGGCAAGGACTATGGCTACACCTTC.

V is TRBV30 and J is TRBJ1-1, with D uncertain. The CDR3 length is 14 residues. V was shortened by 2 bases and J by 0 bases, with 10 bases between the two germline ends. Germline V gene data show CDR1 as GTSNPN and CDR2 as SVGIG (reference sequence). CDR3 in amino acids: CAWSRGWVNTEAFF. For the CDR3, the DNA is TGTGCCTGGAGTCGCGGGTGGGTGAACACTGAAGCTTTCTTT.